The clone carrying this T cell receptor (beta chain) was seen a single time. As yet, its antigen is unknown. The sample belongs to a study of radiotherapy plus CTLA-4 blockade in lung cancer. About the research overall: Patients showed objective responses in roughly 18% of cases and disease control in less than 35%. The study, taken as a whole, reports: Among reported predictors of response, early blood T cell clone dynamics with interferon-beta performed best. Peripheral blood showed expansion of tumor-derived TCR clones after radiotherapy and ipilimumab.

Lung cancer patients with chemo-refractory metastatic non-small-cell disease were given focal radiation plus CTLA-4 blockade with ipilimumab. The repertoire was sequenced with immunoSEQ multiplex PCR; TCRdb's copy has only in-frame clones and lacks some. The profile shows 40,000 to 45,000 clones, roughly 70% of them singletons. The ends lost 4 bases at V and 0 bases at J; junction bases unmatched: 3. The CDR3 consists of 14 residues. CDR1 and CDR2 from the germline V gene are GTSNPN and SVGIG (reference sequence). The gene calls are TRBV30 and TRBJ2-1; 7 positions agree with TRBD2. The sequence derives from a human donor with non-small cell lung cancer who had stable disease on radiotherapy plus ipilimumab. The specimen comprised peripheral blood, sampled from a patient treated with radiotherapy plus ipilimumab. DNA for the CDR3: TGTGCCTGGAACGGGGGGACCTCCTACAATGAGCAGTTCTTC. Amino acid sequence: CAWNGGTSYNEQFF.